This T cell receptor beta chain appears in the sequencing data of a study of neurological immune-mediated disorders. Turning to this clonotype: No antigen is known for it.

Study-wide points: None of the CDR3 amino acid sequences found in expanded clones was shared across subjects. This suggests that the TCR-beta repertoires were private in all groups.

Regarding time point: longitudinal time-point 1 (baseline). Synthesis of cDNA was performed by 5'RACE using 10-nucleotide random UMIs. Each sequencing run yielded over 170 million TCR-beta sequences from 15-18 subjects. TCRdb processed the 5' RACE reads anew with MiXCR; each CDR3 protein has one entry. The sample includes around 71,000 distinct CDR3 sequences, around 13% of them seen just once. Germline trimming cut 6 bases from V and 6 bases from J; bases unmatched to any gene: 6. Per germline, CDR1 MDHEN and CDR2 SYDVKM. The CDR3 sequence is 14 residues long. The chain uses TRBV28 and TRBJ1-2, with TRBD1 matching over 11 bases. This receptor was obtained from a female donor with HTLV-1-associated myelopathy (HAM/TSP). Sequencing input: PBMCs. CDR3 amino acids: CASSTRDRGNGYTF. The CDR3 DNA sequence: TGTGCCAGCAGCACCAGGGACAGGGGGAATGGCTACACCTTC.